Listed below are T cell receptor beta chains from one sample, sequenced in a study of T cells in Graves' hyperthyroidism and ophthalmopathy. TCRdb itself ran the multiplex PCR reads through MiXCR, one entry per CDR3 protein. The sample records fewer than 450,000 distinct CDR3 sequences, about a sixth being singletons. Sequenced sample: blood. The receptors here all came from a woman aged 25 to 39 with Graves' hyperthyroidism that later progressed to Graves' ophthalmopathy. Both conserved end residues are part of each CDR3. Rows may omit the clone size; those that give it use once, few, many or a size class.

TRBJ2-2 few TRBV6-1 CATLDRVLGGELFF
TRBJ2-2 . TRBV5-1 CASRTGVANTGELFF
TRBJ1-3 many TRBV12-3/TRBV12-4 CASGYRVIDFGNTIYF
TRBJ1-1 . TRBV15 CATSRGTGTGNTEAFF
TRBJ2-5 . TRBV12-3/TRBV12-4 CASSPGQGIQETQYF
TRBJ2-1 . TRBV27 CASSVSTTYNEQFF
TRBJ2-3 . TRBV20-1 CSARSVPSGVADTQYF
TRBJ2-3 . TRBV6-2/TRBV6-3 CASSDTDLTDTQYF
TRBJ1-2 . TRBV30 CAWTQGAVGYTF
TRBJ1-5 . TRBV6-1 CASNAQTGTPIYSNQPQHF
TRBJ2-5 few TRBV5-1 CASSLRLETQYF
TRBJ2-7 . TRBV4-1 CASSQVFSGRVYEQYF
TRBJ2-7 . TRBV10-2 CASSESITGGEYF
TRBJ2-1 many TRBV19 CASTTFSGGLDEQFF
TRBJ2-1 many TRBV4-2 CASSQGGGLVSNEQFF
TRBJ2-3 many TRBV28 CASSPTWIYGPGTQYF
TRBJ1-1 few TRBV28 CASSSPQGQAFF
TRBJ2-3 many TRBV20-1 CSAARGTGSIVLGDTQYF
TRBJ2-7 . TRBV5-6 CASSQGNTYEQYF
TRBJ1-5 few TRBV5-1 CASRENNWPEWPQHF
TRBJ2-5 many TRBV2 CASRWTRRETQYF
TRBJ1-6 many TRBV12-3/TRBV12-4 CASSPGISPLHF
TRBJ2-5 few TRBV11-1 CASTPRTSGQETQYF
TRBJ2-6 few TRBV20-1 CSARGLSGQGISGANVLTF
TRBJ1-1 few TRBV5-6 CASASSGTEAFF
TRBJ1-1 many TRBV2 CASRGGSLWAFF
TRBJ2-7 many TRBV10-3 CAISDVGQGAGEQYF
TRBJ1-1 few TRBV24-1 CATSVDRGTEAFF
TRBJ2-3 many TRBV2 CASSEGDTQYF
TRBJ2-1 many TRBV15 CATSRGLAEYNEQFF
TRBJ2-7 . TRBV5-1 CASSLATQADEQYF
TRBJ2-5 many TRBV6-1 CASSEWGGPQETQYF
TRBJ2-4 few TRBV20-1 CSALPFGIAKNIQYF
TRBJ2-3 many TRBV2 CASSEALQGTDTQYF
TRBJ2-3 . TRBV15 CATSRAGLVGDTQYF
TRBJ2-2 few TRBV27 CASSFARGGTGRIKSGELVF
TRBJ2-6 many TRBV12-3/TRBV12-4 CASRLPQRASVGQGAGANVLTF
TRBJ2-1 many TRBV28 CASSPTSGRARSYNEQFF
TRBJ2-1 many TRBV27 CASSISSGQYYNEQFF
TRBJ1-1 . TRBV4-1 CASSLRGGGRGNTEAFF
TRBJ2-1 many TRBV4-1 CASSQINSGNNEQFF
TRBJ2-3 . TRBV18 CASSPPPAGTDTQYF
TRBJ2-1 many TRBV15 CATSKGQGRPYNEQFF
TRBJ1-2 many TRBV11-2 CASSFQSAVGYGYTF
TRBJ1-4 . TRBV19 CASSPTGDGEKLFF
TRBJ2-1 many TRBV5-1 CASSRGLAGGNEQFF
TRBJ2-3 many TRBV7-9 CASSFATGSRDTQYF
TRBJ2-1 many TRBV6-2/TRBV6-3 CASSSSGVYNEQFF
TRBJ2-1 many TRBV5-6 CASSITEGLAGGLEQFF
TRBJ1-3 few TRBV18 CASSPPGTSGNTIYF
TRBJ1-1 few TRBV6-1 CASSPDWSGNTEAFF
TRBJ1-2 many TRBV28 CASSEVAYYGYTF
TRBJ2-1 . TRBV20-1 CSARDYAGHSYNEQFF
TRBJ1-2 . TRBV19 CASGDRADYGYTF